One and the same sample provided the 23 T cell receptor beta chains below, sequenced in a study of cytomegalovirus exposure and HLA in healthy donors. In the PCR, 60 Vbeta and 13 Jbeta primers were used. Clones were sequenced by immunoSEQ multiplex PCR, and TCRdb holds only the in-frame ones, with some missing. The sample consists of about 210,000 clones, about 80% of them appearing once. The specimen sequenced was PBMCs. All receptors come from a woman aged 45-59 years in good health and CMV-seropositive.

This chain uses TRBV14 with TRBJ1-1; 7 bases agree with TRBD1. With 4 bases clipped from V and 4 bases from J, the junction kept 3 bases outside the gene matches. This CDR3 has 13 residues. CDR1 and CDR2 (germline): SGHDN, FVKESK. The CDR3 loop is CASSRNRGTEAFF. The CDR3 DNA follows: TGTGCCAGCAGCCGCAACAGGGGCACTGAAGCTTTCTTT.

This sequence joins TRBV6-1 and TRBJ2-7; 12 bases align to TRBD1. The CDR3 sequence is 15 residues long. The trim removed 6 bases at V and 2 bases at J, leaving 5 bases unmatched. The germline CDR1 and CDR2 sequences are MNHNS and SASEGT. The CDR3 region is CASSARDRGPYEQYF. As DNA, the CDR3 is TGTGCCAGCAGCGCCCGGGACAGGGGGCCCTACGAGCAGTACTTC.

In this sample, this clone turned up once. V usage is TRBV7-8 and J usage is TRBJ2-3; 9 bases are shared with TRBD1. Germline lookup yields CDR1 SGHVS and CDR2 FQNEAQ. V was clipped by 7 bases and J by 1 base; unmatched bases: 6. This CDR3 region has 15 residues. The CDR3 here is CASTVRTGGTDTQYF. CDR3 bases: TGTGCCAGCACAGTTAGGACAGGGGGCACAGATACGCAGTATTTT.

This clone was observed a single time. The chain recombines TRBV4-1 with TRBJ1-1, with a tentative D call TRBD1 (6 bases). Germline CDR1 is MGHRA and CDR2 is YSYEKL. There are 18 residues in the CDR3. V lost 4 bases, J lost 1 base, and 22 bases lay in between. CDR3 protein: CASSPTGGGQEGNTEAFF. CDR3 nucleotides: TGCGCCAGCAGCCCTACGGGTGGGGGCCAGGAAGGGAACACTGAAGCTTTCTTT.

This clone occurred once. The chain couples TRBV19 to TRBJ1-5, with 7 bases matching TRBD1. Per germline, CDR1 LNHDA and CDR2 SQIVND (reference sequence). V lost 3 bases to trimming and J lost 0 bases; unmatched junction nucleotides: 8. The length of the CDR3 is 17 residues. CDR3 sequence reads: CASSIPGGLYSNQPQHF. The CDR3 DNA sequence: TGTGCCAGTAGTATCCCAGGGGGACTCTATAGCAATCAGCCCCAGCATTTT.

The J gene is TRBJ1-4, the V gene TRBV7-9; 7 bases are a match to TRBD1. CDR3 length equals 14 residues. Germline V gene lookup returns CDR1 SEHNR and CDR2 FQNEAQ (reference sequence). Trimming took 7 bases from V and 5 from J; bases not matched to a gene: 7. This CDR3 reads CASTSGTENEKLFF. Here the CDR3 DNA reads TGTGCCAGCACCTCCGGGACAGAGAATGAAAAACTGTTTTTT.

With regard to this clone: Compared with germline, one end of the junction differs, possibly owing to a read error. The CDR3 spells CAGRLDRGNYGYTF. The CDR3 bases are TGTGCCGGCAGATTGGACAGGGGGAACTATGGCTACACCTTC. The chain carries TRBV7-2 and TRBJ1-2, with 10 positions matching TRBD1. Germline CDR1 is SGHTA and CDR2 is FQGNSA. This CDR3 has 14 amino acids.

CDR3 sequence reads: CASSLPGTASTDTQYF. CDR3 nucleotides: TGCGCCAGCAGCTTGCCCGGGACAGCAAGCACAGATACGCAGTATTTT. J is TRBJ2-3 and V is TRBV5-1; 7 nucleotides align to TRBD1. Germline CDR1 reads SGHRS; CDR2 reads YFSETQ. This CDR3 is 16 amino acids long. V gave up 1 base and J gave up 0 bases; unmatched junction bases: 5.

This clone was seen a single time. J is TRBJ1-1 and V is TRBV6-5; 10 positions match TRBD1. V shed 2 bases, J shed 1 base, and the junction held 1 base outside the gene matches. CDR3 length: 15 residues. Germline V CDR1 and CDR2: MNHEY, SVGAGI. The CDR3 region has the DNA TGTGCCAGCAGTTACGACAGGGGGCAGAACACTGAAGCTTTCTTT. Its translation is CASSYDRGQNTEAFF.

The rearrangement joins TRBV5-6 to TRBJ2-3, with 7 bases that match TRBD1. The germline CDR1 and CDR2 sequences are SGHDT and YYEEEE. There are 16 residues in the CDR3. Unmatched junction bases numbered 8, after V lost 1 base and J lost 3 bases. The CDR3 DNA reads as TGTGCCAGCAGCTTGTGGGCCGGGACAGTGACAGATACGCAGTATTTT. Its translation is CASSLWAGTVTDTQYF.

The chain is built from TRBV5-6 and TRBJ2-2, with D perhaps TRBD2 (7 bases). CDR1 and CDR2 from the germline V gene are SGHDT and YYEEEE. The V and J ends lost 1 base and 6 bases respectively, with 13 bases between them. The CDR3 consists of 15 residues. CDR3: CASSLWGGQAGELFF. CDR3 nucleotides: TGTGCCAGCAGCTTGTGGGGGGGGCAGGCCGGGGAGCTGTTTTTT.

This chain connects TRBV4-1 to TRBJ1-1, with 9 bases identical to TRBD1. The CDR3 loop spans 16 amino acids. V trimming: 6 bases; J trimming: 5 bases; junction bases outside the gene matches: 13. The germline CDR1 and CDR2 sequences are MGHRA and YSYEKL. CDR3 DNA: TGCGCCAGCAGGTTGAGGACAGGGGAGGCGGAGACTGAAGCTTTCTTT. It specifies CASRLRTGEAETEAFF.

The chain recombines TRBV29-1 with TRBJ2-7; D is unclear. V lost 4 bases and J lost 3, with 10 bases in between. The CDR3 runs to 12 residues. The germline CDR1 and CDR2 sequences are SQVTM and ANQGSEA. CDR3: CSVVSVFYEQYF. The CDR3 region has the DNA TGCAGCGTTGTTTCTGTATTCTACGAGCAGTACTTC.

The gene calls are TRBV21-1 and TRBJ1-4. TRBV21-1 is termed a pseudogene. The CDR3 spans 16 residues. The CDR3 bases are TGTGCCAGCAGCAAAAGGGGTTGGGGGGGAAGCGAAAAACTGTTTTTT. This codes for CASSKRGWGGSEKLFF.

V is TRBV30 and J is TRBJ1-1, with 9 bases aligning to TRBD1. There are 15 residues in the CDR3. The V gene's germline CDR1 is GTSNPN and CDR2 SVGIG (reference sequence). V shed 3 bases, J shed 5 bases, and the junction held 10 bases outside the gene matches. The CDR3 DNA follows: TGTGCCTGGAGGGATCCGAACAGGGGGCGGACTGAAGCTTTCTTT. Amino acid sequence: CAWRDPNRGRTEAFF.

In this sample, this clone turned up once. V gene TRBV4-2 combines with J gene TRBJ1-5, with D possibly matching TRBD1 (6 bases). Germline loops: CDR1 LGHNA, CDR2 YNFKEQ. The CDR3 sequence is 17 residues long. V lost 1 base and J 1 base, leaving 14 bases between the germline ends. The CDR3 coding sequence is TGTGCCAGCAGCCAAGGGGCAGGGGTTTGGAGCAATCAGCCCCAGCATTTT. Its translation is CASSQGAGVWSNQPQHF.

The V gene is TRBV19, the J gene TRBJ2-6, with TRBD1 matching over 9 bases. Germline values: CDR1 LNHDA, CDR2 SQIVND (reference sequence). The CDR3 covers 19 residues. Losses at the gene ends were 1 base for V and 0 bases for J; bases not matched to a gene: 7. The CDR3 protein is CASSIGGGQGSSGANVLTF. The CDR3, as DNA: TGTGCCAGTAGTATAGGGGGGGGACAGGGCAGCTCTGGGGCCAACGTCCTGACTTTC.

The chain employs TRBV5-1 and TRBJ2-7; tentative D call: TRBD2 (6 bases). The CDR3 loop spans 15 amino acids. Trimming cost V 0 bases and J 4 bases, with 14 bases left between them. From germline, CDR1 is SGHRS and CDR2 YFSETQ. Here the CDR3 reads CASSLGVGGAYEQYF. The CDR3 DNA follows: TGCGCCAGCAGCTTGGGCGTCGGGGGAGCATACGAGCAGTACTTC.

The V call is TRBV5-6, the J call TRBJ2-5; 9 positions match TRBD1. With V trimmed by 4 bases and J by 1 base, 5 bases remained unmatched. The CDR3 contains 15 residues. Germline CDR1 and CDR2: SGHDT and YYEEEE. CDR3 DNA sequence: TGTGCCAGCAGCCAGACGACAGGGGGCCAAGAGACCCAGTACTTC. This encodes CASSQTTGGQETQYF.

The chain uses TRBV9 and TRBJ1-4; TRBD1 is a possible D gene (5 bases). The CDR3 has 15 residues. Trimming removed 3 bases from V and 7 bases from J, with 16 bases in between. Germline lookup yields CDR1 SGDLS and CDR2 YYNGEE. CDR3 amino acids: CASSASAGPGEKLFF. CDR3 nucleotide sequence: TGTGCCAGCAGCGCCTCGGCGGGACCCGGTGAAAAACTGTTTTTT. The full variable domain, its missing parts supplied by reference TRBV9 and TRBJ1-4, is DSGVTQTPKHLITATGQRVTLRCSPRSGDLSVYWYQQSLDQGLQFLIQYYNGEERAKGNILERFSAQQFPDLHSELNLSSLELGDSALYFCASSASAGPGEKLFFGSGTQLSVL.

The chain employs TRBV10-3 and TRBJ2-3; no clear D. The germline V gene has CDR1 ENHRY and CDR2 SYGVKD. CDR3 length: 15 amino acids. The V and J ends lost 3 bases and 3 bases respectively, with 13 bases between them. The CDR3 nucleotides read TGTGCCATCAGTGATGTTGGATTCGGGACAGATACGCAGTATTTT. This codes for CAISDVGFGTDTQYF.

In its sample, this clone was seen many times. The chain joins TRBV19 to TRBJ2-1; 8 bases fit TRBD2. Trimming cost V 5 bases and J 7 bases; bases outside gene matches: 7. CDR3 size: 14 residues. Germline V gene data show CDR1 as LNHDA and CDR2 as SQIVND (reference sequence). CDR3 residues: CASSLAGWRNEQFF. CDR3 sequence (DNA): TGTGCCAGTAGTTTAGCGGGGTGGAGGAATGAGCAGTTCTTC.

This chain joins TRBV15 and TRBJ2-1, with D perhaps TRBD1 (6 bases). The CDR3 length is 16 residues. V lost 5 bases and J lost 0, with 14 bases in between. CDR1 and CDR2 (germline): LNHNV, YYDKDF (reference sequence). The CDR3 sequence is CATSPPTGISYNEQFF. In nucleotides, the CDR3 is TGTGCCACCAGCCCCCCGACAGGAATCTCCTACAATGAGCAGTTCTTC.